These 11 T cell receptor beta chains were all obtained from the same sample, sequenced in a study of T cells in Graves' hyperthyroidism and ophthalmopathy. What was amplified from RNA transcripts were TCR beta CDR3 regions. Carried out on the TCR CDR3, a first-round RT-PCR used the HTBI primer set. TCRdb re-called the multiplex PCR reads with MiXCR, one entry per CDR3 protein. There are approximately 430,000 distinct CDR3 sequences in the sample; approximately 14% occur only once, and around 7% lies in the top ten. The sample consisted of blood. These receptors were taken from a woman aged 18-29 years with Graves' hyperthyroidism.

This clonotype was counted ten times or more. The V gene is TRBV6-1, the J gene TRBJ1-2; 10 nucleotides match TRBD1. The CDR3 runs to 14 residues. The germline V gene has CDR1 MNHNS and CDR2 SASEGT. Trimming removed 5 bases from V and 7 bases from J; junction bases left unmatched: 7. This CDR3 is CASSPPGTGVGYTF. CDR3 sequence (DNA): TGTGCCAGCAGTCCACCCGGGACAGGGGTTGGCTACACCTTC.

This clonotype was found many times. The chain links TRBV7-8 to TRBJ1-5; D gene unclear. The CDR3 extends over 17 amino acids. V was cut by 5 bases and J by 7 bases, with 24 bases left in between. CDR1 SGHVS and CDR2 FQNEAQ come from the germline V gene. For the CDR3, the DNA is TGTGCCAGCAGCCAACTTAGGCCGGGCCTTAATAAACAGCCCCAGCATTTT. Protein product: CASSQLRPGLNKQPQHF.

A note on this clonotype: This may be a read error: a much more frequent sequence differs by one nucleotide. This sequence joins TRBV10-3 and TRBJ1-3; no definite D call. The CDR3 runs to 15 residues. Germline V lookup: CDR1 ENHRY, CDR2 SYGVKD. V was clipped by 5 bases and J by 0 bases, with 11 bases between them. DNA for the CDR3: TGTGCCATCAGTCCTAAGACGGACTCTGGAAACACCATATATTTT. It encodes CAISPKTDSGNTIYF.

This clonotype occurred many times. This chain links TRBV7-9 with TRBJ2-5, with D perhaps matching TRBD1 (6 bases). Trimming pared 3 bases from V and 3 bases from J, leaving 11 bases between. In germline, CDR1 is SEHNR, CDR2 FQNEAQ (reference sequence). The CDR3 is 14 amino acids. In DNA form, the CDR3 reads TGTGCCAGCAGCTTCCCACAGGGAAAAGAGACCCAGTACTTC. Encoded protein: CASSFPQGKETQYF. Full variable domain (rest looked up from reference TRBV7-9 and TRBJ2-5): DTGVSQNPRHKITKRGQNVTFRCDPISEHNRLYWYRQTLGQGPEFLTYFQNEAQLEKSRLLSDRFSAERPKGSFSTLEIQRTEQGDSAMYLCASSFPQGKETQYFGPGTRLLVL.

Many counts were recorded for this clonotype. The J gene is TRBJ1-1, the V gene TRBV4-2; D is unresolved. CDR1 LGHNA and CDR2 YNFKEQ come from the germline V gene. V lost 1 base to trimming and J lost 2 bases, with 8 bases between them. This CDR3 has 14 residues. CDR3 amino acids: CASSQVWANTEAFF. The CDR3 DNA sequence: TGTGCCAGCAGCCAAGTTTGGGCTAACACTGAAGCTTTCTTT.

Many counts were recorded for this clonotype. CDR3 nucleotides: TGTGCCAGCAGTGTACGCGGAGCCTCCTACAATGAGCAGTTCTTC. This gives the protein CASSVRGASYNEQFF. J is TRBJ2-1 and V is TRBV2; D call uncertain. The CDR3 runs to 15 residues. Germline V lookup: CDR1 SNHLY, CDR2 FYNNEI. The ends were cut back, 4 bases at V and 0 bases at J, with 10 bases in the middle.

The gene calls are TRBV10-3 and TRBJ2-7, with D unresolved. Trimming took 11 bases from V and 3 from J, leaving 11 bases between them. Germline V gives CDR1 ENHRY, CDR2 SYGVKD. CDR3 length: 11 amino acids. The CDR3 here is CAVNQGYEQYF. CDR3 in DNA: TGTGCCGTCAACCAAGGCTACGAGCAGTACTTC.

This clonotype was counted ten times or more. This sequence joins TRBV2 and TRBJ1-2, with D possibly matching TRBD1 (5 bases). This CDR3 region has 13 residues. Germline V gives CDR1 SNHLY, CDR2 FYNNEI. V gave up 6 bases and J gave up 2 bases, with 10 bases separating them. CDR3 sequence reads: CASRAGRNYGYTF. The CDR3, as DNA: TGTGCCAGCAGAGCGGGACGGAACTATGGCTACACCTTC. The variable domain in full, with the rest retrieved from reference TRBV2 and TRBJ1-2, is EPEVTQTPSHQVTQMGQEVILRCVPISNHLYFYWYRQILGQKVEFLVSFYNNEISEKSEIFDDQFSVERPDGSNFTLKIRSTKLEDSAMYFCASRAGRNYGYTFGSGTRLTVV.

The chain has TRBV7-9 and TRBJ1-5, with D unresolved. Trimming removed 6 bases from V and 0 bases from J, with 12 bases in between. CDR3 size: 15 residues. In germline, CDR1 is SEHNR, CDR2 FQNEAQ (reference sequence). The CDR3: CASRSEGYSNQPQHF. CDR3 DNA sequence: TGTGCCAGCAGATCGGAGGGATATAGCAATCAGCCCCAGCATTTT.

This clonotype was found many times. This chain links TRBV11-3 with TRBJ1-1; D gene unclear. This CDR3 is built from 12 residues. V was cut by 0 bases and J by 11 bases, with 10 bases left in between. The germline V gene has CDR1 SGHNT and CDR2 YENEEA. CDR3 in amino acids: CASSLEAAAAFF. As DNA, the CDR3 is TGTGCCAGCAGCTTAGAGGCGGCCGCGGCTTTCTTT.

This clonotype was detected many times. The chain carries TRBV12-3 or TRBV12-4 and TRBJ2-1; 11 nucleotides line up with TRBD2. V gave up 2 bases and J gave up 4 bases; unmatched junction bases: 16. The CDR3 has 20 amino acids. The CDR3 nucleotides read TGTGCCAGCAGTTTACCCACAAGTTTCACTAGCGGGGGAGGGTACAATGAGCAGTTCTTC. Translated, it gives CASSLPTSFTSGGGYNEQFF.